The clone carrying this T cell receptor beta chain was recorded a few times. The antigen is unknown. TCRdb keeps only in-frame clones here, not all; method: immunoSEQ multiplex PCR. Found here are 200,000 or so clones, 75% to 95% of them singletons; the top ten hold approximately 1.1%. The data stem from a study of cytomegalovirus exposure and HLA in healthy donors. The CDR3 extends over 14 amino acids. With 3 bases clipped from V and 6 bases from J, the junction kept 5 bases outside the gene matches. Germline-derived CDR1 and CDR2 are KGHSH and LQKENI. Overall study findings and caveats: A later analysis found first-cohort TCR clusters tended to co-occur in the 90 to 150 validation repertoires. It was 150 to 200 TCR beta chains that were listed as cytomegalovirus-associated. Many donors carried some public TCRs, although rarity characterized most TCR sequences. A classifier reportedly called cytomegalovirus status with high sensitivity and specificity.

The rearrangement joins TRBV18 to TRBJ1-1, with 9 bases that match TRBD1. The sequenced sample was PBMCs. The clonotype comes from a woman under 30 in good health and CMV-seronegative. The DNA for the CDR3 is TGTGCCAGCTCACCCGGGACAGGGAATTCTGAAGCTTTCTTT. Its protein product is CASSPGTGNSEAFF.